These T cell receptor beta chains were read from a single sample in a study of blood T cells in healthy people across ages. TCRdb itself ran the 5' RACE reads through MiXCR, one entry per CDR3 protein. In the table there are around 1,700,000 distinct CDR3 sequences, 28% of which are singletons. Sequencing used blood. These receptor sequences come from a woman aged 25 to 39 in good health. The conserved cysteine and the conserved F or W are not part of the CDR3 here.

V	J	CDR3
TRBV7-2	TRBJ2-7	ASSPQTSRPREQY
TRBV12-3/TRBV12-4	TRBJ1-2	ASSFPGVGYGYT
TRBV6-2/TRBV6-3	TRBJ2-1	ASSDRGYSYNEQF
TRBV29-1	TRBJ2-1	SGEAPYNEQF
TRBV28	TRBJ2-3	ASSSSRSYTDTQY
TRBV5-1	TRBJ2-5	ASSSSDRKQETQY
TRBV5-1	TRBJ2-5	ASSLGFSGGPQETQY
TRBV5-1	TRBJ2-7	ASSLELADYEQY
TRBV7-9	TRBJ2-3	ASSLGPEGSADTQY
TRBV12-3/TRBV12-4	TRBJ2-7	ASSYRGNINEQY
TRBV20-1	TRBJ1-2	SARDPQVPSGYT
TRBV11-2	TRBJ2-2	ASSLVLGDRVRTGELF
TRBV25-1	TRBJ2-5	ASSEEKGDRGPQY
TRBV7-7	TRBJ2-3	ASGIAEGDTQY
TRBV7-2	TRBJ2-5	ASSLRARDGRETQY
TRBV29-1	TRBJ1-1	SVAGAPTEAF
TRBV20-1	TRBJ2-1	SARDEAGYGHEQF
TRBV20-1	TRBJ2-1	SAADRRSYNEQF
TRBV6-5	TRBJ2-5	ASSYSPGLHEETQY
TRBV5-1	TRBJ2-3	ASSLAEARGSRTDTQY
TRBV6-4	TRBJ2-2	ASSPEQGAGELF
TRBV5-5	TRBJ2-1	ASSLYDRYNEQF
TRBV6-2/TRBV6-3	TRBJ2-7	ASRTGWSEQY
TRBV5-1	TRBJ2-3	ASGAGPTDTQY
TRBV7-2	TRBJ2-7	VSSLGPTYEQY
TRBV12-3/TRBV12-4	TRBJ1-5	ASSLHHQPQH
TRBV18	TRBJ2-1	SSSPGAGDNNEQF
TRBV7-2	TRBJ2-5	ASSPRTSGRETQY
TRBV5-1	TRBJ1-2	ASSLEAGQVYGYT
TRBV30	TRBJ1-2	AWSVVRTYGYT
TRBV28	TRBJ2-7	ASRSGAFYEQY
TRBV6-6	TRBJ2-1	ASSYSASGYNEQF
TRBV12-3/TRBV12-4	TRBJ2-1	ASSSSGPHNEQF
TRBV19	TRBJ2-1	ASSPLPPGEGNEQF
TRBV6-5	TRBJ2-7	ATLPPGYEQY
TRBV12-3/TRBV12-4	TRBJ1-6	ASSFQGQNSPLH
TRBV7-2	TRBJ2-7	ASTPQAAYEQY
TRBV7-6	TRBJ2-5	ASSSRDRPQETQY
TRBV27	TRBJ2-1	ASSFTAETYNEQF
TRBV10-2	TRBJ2-1	ASRGDYREQF
TRBV18	TRBJ1-5	ASSPGPQSNPPQH
TRBV12-3/TRBV12-4	TRBJ1-5	ASSPGSEQPQH
TRBV12-3/TRBV12-4	TRBJ2-3	ASSFRLADSTDTQY
TRBV7-2	TRBJ2-7	ASSVVAYEQY
TRBV29-1	TRBJ2-5	SVQPPTGQGRQETQY
TRBV12-3/TRBV12-4	TRBJ1-2	ASSISRERNYGYT
TRBV6-5	TRBJ2-3	ASSAKRGVTDTQY
TRBV20-1	TRBJ2-1	SARRGGRGDNEQF
TRBV12-3/TRBV12-4	TRBJ2-5	ANSLGYPGQETQY